The 24 T cell receptor beta chains in this list originate from one sample, sequenced in a study of blood T cells in healthy people across ages. The second PCR ran about 6 to 12 cycles with a sample-barcoded 5' primer and J-beta primers. Each CDR3 protein is one row after TCRdb ran MiXCR on the 5' RACE reads. The table lists 1 million or so distinct CDR3 sequences, almost 25% of them singletons. This sample also appeared in a second study, on T cells of mothers and their children.

What was sequenced was blood. The source is a girl aged 2 to 9 in good health.

This clonotype was counted between two and nine times. The chain carries TRBV7-2 and TRBJ2-7, with D perhaps being TRBD1 or TRBD2 (5 bases each). Trimming shortened V by 0 bases and J by 5 bases, and 14 bases separated the two germline ends. CDR1 and CDR2 (germline): SGHTA, FQGNSA. The CDR3 consists of 15 residues. The CDR3 nucleotides read TGTGCCAGCAGCTTAGCGTACGGGACCCCAAACGAGCAGTACTTC. The encoded protein is CASSLAYGTPNEQYF.

This clonotype was seen a few times. The gene calls are TRBV9 and TRBJ2-5, with TRBD2 matching over 8 bases. The J call may be wrong; the DNA end is better matched by TRBJ2-7. The germline CDR1 and CDR2 sequences are SGDLS and YYNGEE. The CDR3 sequence is 15 residues long. The CDR3 DNA follows: TGTGCCAGCAGCGTAGGTAGCGGGGCCTCCTACGAGCAGTACTTC. Encoded protein: CASSVGSGASYEQYF.

The rearrangement joins TRBV4-2 to TRBJ2-5, with a tentative D call TRBD2 (6 bases). The J call could be wrong; TRBJ2-1 is a better fit for the DNA end. The CDR3 is made up of 18 amino acids. Germline loops: CDR1 LGHNA, CDR2 YNFKEQ. CDR3 amino acids: CASSQEPLEAGLSNEQFF. The CDR3 bases are TGTGCCAGCAGCCAAGAACCCCTGGAAGCGGGCCTAAGCAATGAGCAGTTCTTC.

This clonotype was observed a few times. This rearrangement joins TRBV4-3 to TRBJ2-1; D unclear. The CDR3 spans 16 residues. Germline CDR1 LGHNA, CDR2 YSLEER. The V end lost 0 bases, the J end lost 10 bases, and 19 bases lay between the germline ends. In DNA, the CDR3 is TGCGCCAGCAGCCAAGATCTGGCCTCTCTACATTGGGAGCAGTTCTTC. Translation: CASSQDLASLHWEQFF.

The chain couples TRBV9 to TRBJ1-4; D may be TRBD1 (5 bases). V shed 3 bases and J shed 8 bases, with 26 bases lying between them. Per germline, CDR1 SGDLS and CDR2 YYNGEE. CDR3 length: 18 amino acids. The chain's CDR3 is CASSGEDPREARGEKLFF. The CDR3 nucleotides are TGTGCCAGCAGCGGAGAAGACCCCCGGGAGGCTAGGGGAGAAAAACTGTTTTTT.

This clonotype was observed a handful of times. V usage is TRBV15 and J usage is TRBJ2-3; a possible D gene is TRBD2 (5 bases). This CDR3 has 15 residues. In germline, CDR1 is LNHNV, CDR2 YYDKDF (reference sequence). V was trimmed by 2 bases and J by 2 bases, leaving 11 bases between them. The CDR3 nucleotides read TGTGCCACCAGCAGACCCGAGGGCTACACAGATACGCAGTATTTT. Encoded protein: CATSRPEGYTDTQYF.

This clonotype was seen more than once but under ten times. The rearrangement links TRBV12-3 or TRBV12-4 to TRBJ1-6; maybe TRBD1 (5 bases). Trimming took 8 bases from V and 7 from J, leaving 9 bases between them. The CDR3 has 12 amino acids. CDR3 nucleotide sequence: TGTGCCAGCGGGGGGGAGAATTCACCCCTCCACTTT. Its protein is CASGGENSPLHF.

The chain employs TRBV29-1 and TRBJ2-7, with 10 bases fitting TRBD2. The V segment lost 2 bases and the J segment 4 bases; nucleotides outside the gene matches: 8. The CDR3 spans 15 residues. Germline CDR1 and CDR2: SQVTM and ANQGSEA. CDR3 bases: TGCAGCGTTGAATGGCTAGCGGGGGTTAAGTACGAGCAGTACTTC. This translates into CSVEWLAGVKYEQYF.

V usage is TRBV12-3 or TRBV12-4 and J usage is TRBJ2-7; D is possibly TRBD1 or TRBD2 (6 bases each). V was trimmed by 3 bases and J by 1 base, leaving 13 bases between them. This CDR3 comprises 15 residues. The CDR3 here is CASSFKTGGSYEQYF. DNA of the CDR3: TGTGCCAGCAGTTTCAAGACAGGAGGGTCCTACGAGCAGTACTTC.

The chain uses TRBV9 and TRBJ2-7, with 9 bases fitting TRBD1. The junction had 11 bases not matched to a gene; V was cut back by 4 bases and J by 6 bases. This CDR3 has 15 amino acids. Per germline, CDR1 SGDLS and CDR2 YYNGEE. CDR3 sequence: CASSPQPGQGSEQYF. CDR3 coding DNA: TGTGCCAGCAGCCCCCAACCGGGACAGGGATCCGAGCAGTACTTC.

The table lists this clonotype with a few counts. V and J are TRBV24-1 and TRBJ2-5; D ambiguous. The DNA end is a closer match to TRBJ2-7, so the J assignment may be wrong. The CDR3 totals 14 residues. Germline CDR1 and CDR2: KGHDR and SFDVKD. The CDR3 loop reads CATSDLPSPYEQYF. CDR3 nucleotide sequence: TGTGCCACCAGTGATTTGCCCAGTCCCTACGAGCAGTACTTC.

This chain connects TRBV27 to TRBJ2-1; maybe TRBD2 (6 bases). Germline-derived CDR1 and CDR2 are MNHEY and SMNVEV (reference sequence). This CDR3 contains 18 residues. V gave up 6 bases and J gave up 0 bases, with 21 bases separating them. The CDR3 sequence is CASSPHGGELSSYNEQFF. CDR3 coding DNA: TGTGCCAGCAGCCCCCATGGAGGGGAGCTTAGCTCCTACAATGAGCAGTTCTTC.

The genes are TRBV2 and TRBJ2-5, with D possibly called TRBD1 or TRBD2 (5 bases each). The J call may be incorrect, as the DNA end agrees better with TRBJ2-7. This CDR3 comprises 14 residues. The germline gives CDR1 SNHLY, CDR2 FYNNEI. The CDR3 is CASSVPGAGSEQYF. CDR3 coding DNA: TGTGCCAGCAGTGTACCTGGGGCGGGCAGCGAGCAGTACTTC.

The CDR3 here is CASSQGTSIGNEQFF. Here the CDR3 DNA reads TGCGCCAGCAGCCAGGGGACTAGCATCGGCAATGAGCAGTTCTTC. The gene calls are TRBV5-1 and TRBJ2-1, with 9 bases matching TRBD2. The V and J ends lost 4 bases and 6 bases, in that order; junction bases with no gene match: 8. CDR1 is SGHRS and CDR2 is YFSETQ in the germline V gene. This CDR3 has 15 residues.

This clonotype was observed a handful of times. The chain is built from TRBV12-3 or TRBV12-4 and TRBJ2-7; D remains ambiguous. The CDR3 is 11 amino acids. Trimming left V 6 bases short and J 5 bases short, with 8 bases between. The CDR3 DNA reads as TGTGCCAGCAGATATTTAGACGAGCAGTACTTC. It translates to CASRYLDEQYF.

The chain couples TRBV5-4 to TRBJ2-5; no definite D call. The J call is in doubt because the DNA end fits TRBJ2-7 better. The CDR3 has 14 residues. CDR1 is SGHNT and CDR2 is YYREEE in the germline V gene (reference sequence). The CDR3: CASSLGLVSYEQYF. CDR3 bases: TGTGCCAGCAGCTTGGGGCTAGTCTCCTACGAGCAGTACTTC.

The chain joins TRBV5-5 to TRBJ2-1; the D is unclear. CDR3 length: 15 amino acids. Looked up from germline, CDR1 is SGHKS and CDR2 is YYEKEE (reference sequence). V was clipped by 4 bases and J by 6 bases, with 17 bases between them. The CDR3 DNA sequence: TGTGCCAGCAGCGCGGACCCGTCCTACGCCAATGAGCAGTTCTTC. Residues: CASSADPSYANEQFF.

V is TRBV12-5 and J is TRBJ2-1; possible D gene TRBD2, 6 bases. In germline, CDR1 is LGHNT, CDR2 FRNRAP. The germline V and J ends were trimmed by 2 bases and 6 bases, with 14 bases remaining between them. The CDR3 contains 15 residues. CDR3 protein: CASGLPPGLLNEQFF. The CDR3 coding sequence is TGTGCTAGTGGTTTGCCTCCGGGACTCCTCAATGAGCAGTTCTTC.

This clonotype was seen more than once but under ten times. The rearrangement joins TRBV20-1 to TRBJ2-3; TRBD2 matches 10 bases. The CDR3 runs to 14 residues. The ends lost 3 bases at V and 5 bases at J; junction bases unmatched: 5. Germline V gene data show CDR1 as DFQATT and CDR2 as SNEGSKA (reference sequence). The CDR3 DNA follows: TGCAGTGCTAGGGCTAGCGGGAGAGAAGATACGCAGTATTTT. Translating it yields CSARASGREDTQYF.

This clonotype has just a few counts. CDR3 coding DNA: TGCAGTGCAGAGTTGGGGGGTGGGGAGCTGTTTTTT. It specifies CSAELGGGELFF. The rearrangement uses TRBV20-1 and TRBJ2-2; D possibly corresponds to TRBD2 (6 bases). CDR1 and CDR2 from the germline V gene are DFQATT and SNEGSKA (reference sequence). Trimming took 6 bases from V and 8 from J, leaving 13 bases between them. CDR3 length equals 12 residues.

This clonotype was counted at least ten times. The CDR3 loop reads CASSLGPQAGGLQETQYF. DNA of the CDR3: TGTGCCAGCAGTTTAGGGCCCCAAGCGGGGGGCCTCCAAGAGACCCAGTACTTC. The chain couples TRBV12-3 or TRBV12-4 to TRBJ2-5, with 9 bases aligning to TRBD2. V lost 1 base, J lost 1 base, and 10 bases stayed unmatched. The CDR3 consists of 18 residues.

The rearrangement joins TRBV12-3 or TRBV12-4 to TRBJ1-1; the D is unclear. The CDR3 loop spans 12 amino acids. V was cut by 8 bases and J by 4 bases, with 11 bases left in between. CDR3 nucleotide sequence: TGTGCCAGCTGGGATTGGGGCACTGAAGCTTTCTTT. Translated: CASWDWGTEAFF.

This clonotype was picked up a small number of times. V and J are TRBV6-5 and TRBJ1-2; 8 bases are shared with TRBD1. The CDR3 totals 18 residues. Losses at the gene ends were 4 bases for V and 5 bases for J; bases not matched to a gene: 18. Germline assignment: CDR1 MNHEY and CDR2 SVGAGI. The CDR3 coding sequence is TGTGCCAGCAGTTCCACCGGGACAGGAGTATTCAGAGGGTATGGCTACACCTTC. This codes for CASSSTGTGVFRGYGYTF.

The CDR3 here is CASTSQAAQYF. CDR3 nucleotide sequence: TGTGCCAGCACCTCCCAGGCGGCCCAGTACTTC. The rearrangement links TRBV7-9 to TRBJ2-1, with unresolved D. The J call may be in error: the DNA end matches TRBJ2-5 better. Germline values: CDR1 SEHNR, CDR2 FQNEAQ (reference sequence). The CDR3 loop spans 11 amino acids.